These 30 T cell receptor beta chains were sequenced from one sample in a study of T cells expressing NK-cell markers. Reanalyzing the 5' RACE reads, TCRdb keeps one entry per CDR3 protein, without DNA. Its table lists hundreds of thousands of distinct CDR3 sequences. Sequences were obtained from blood T cells: a sorted CD56 or NKG2C T cell subset, CD4+ or CD8+ T cells, or bulk PBMC T cells (not recorded which). The receptors here all came from a man younger than 35 in good health.

The gene calls are TRBV5-1 and TRBJ1-4; TCRdb reports TRBD1, a call that lacks DNA to check it against. The CDR3 is 15 residues long. CDR1 and CDR2 (germline): SGHRS, YFSETQ. The CDR3 protein is CASSFGGPRGEKLFF. Looking up the rest from reference TRBV5-1 and TRBJ1-4 gives the full variable domain: KAGVTQTPRYLIKTRGQQVTLSCSPISGHRSVSWYQQTPGQGLQFLFEYFSETQRNKGNFPGRFSGRQFSNSRSEMNVSTLELGDSALYLCASSFGGPRGEKLFFGSGTQLSVL.

The chain employs TRBV20-1 and TRBJ1-3; the TCRdb call, TRBD1, lacks DNA for checking. Germline V gene sequence: CDR1 DFQATT, CDR2 SNEGSKA (reference sequence). The CDR3 totals 11 residues. CDR3 loop: CSARTGDTIYF.

The rearrangement joins TRBV5-1 to TRBJ1-2; TCRdb's D call, TRBD1, is unchecked because there is no DNA. From germline, CDR1 is SGHRS and CDR2 YFSETQ. The length of the CDR3 is 11 residues. The CDR3 is CASRAGEGYTF.

The chain is built from TRBV6-2 or TRBV6-3 and TRBJ2-7; TCRdb gives TRBD1 as the D gene, but with no DNA this cannot be confirmed. This CDR3 has 15 residues. Per the germline V gene, CDR1 is MNHEY and CDR2 is SVGEGT. The CDR3 reads CASSIGTATLYEQYF.

This chain links TRBV5-5 with TRBJ1-5. The CDR3 has 13 amino acids. Germline values: CDR1 SGHKS, CDR2 YYEKEE (reference sequence). CDR3 region: CASARITGEPQHF.

This rearrangement joins TRBV19 to TRBJ1-5. Germline CDR1 reads LNHDA; CDR2 reads SQIVND (reference sequence). CDR3 size: 16 residues. This CDR3 reads CASRRTGPSSNQPQHF. Complete variable domain (other parts from reference TRBV19 and TRBJ1-5): DGGITQSPKYLFRKEGQNVTLSCEQNLNHDAMYWYRQDPGQGLRLIYYSQIVNDFQKGDIAEGYSVSREKKESFPLTVTSAQKNPTAFYLCASRRTGPSSNQPQHFGDGTRLSIL.

The rearrangement joins TRBV5-1 to TRBJ2-1. Germline assignment: CDR1 SGHRS and CDR2 YFSETQ. This CDR3 spans 14 amino acids. Here the CDR3 reads CASSLDQGLGEQFF.

The gene calls are TRBV10-3 and TRBJ2-5; as DNA is missing, the TRBD2 call by TCRdb cannot be tested. This CDR3 comprises 17 residues. Germline CDR1 reads ENHRY; CDR2 reads SYGVKD. The CDR3 sequence is CAISDPGTSGSTETQYF.

The V call is TRBV20-1, the J call TRBJ2-3; TCRdb designates TRBD1, a call that cannot be tested without DNA. Germline V CDR1 and CDR2: DFQATT, SNEGSKA (reference sequence). The CDR3 loop spans 15 amino acids. This CDR3 is CSARPPGSSTDTQYF.

This sequence joins TRBV20-1 and TRBJ2-3; the TCRdb D gene call, TRBD1, has no DNA to confirm it. The CDR3 runs 14 residues. Per the germline V gene, CDR1 is DFQATT and CDR2 is SNEGSKA (reference sequence). CDR3 sequence: CSARLDRESDTQYF.

The rearrangement uses TRBV5-1 and TRBJ2-1; the TCRdb D gene call, TRBD2, has no DNA to confirm it. The germline V gene has CDR1 SGHRS and CDR2 YFSETQ. The CDR3 is 16 residues long. CDR3 region: CASSVAGLAGGEEQFF.

The V gene is TRBV18, the J gene TRBJ2-7. The germline CDR1 and CDR2 sequences are KGHSH and LQKENI. The CDR3 runs to 14 residues. The CDR3 is CSSSPRGESYEQYF.

The V call is TRBV7-6, the J call TRBJ2-5; the D call of TRBD1 rests on TCRdb alone, since no DNA is present to check it. The germline V gene encodes CDR1 SGHVS and CDR2 FNYEAQ. This CDR3 region has 15 residues. The chain's CDR3 is CASTDTTYREETQYF.

The chain is built from TRBV12-3 or TRBV12-4 and TRBJ2-3; TCRdb's D call of TRBD2 is untestable without DNA. CDR3 size: 14 residues. The CDR3 region is CASGWDFSLDTQYF.

The chain recombines TRBV5-1 with TRBJ2-1; TCRdb indicates TRBD1, and absent DNA this call remains unverified. The CDR3 has 19 amino acids. The germline V gene has CDR1 SGHRS and CDR2 YFSETQ. CDR3 amino acids: CASSPPRGRSLAGDYEQFF.

The chain links TRBV30 to TRBJ2-2; the D call from TCRdb, TRBD1, cannot be confirmed without DNA. The CDR3 extends over 11 amino acids. Germline V gives CDR1 GTSNPN, CDR2 SVGIG (reference sequence). CDR3 sequence reads: CAWRDRGELFF. Based on the CDR3 plus reference TRBV30 and TRBJ2-2, the full variable domain is SQTIHQWPATLVQPVGSPLSLECTVEGTSNPNLYWYRQAAGRGLQLLFYSVGIGQISSEVPQNLSASRPQDRQFILSSKKLLLSDSGFYLCAWRDRGELFFGEGSRLTVL.

The chain has TRBV29-1 and TRBJ1-1. The CDR3 runs 12 residues. Germline assignment: CDR1 SQVTM and CDR2 ANQGSEA. The CDR3 here is CSGGNGNTEAFF.

The V and J genes are TRBV6-1 and TRBJ2-7; TCRdb picks TRBD2, but there is no DNA to check that call. Germline V gene sequence: CDR1 MNHNS, CDR2 SASEGT. The CDR3 contains 15 residues. The CDR3 here is CASRETSGVPYEQYF.

The chain uses TRBV28 and TRBJ2-1; TCRdb designates TRBD2, a call that cannot be tested without DNA. The CDR3 spans 15 residues. Germline loops: CDR1 MDHEN, CDR2 SYDVKM. This CDR3 reads CASIPFSSGNNEQFF.

The V gene is TRBV27, the J gene TRBJ2-3; TCRdb gives TRBD1 as the D gene, but with no DNA this cannot be confirmed. Germline values: CDR1 MNHEY, CDR2 SMNVEV (reference sequence). CDR3 length: 16 residues. This CDR3 is CASSLSQAPRPDTQYF.

The chain is built from TRBV6-1 and TRBJ1-4; TCRdb's assignment of TRBD1 cannot be checked, as there is no DNA. The CDR3 runs 16 residues. Germline V gene lookup returns CDR1 MNHNS and CDR2 SASEGT. The CDR3 protein is CASSEAHRGGNEKLFF.

The CDR3 reads CASSFVQGVNNSPLHF. V usage is TRBV12-3 or TRBV12-4 and J usage is TRBJ1-6; TCRdb returns TRBD1, unconfirmable since there is no DNA. This CDR3 spans 16 amino acids.

This chain uses TRBV20-1 with TRBJ2-5. The CDR3 spans 13 residues. Germline V gene lookup returns CDR1 DFQATT and CDR2 SNEGSKA (reference sequence). CDR3 residues: CSARLSSGETQYF.

V and J are TRBV7-2 and TRBJ2-5; no DNA is available, so the TRBD2 call from TCRdb remains unchecked. Germline assignment: CDR1 SGHTA and CDR2 FQGNSA. The CDR3 sequence is 16 residues long. CDR3 in amino acids: CASSLVLAGSQETQYF. Using reference TRBV7-2 and TRBJ2-5 for the parts outside the CDR3, the full variable domain is GAGVSQSPSNKVTEKGKDVELRCDPISGHTALYWYRQSLGQGLEFLIYFQGNSAPDKSGLPSDRFSAERTGGSVSTLTIQRTQQEDSAVYLCASSLVLAGSQETQYFGPGTRLLVL.

V and J are TRBV6-2 or TRBV6-3 and TRBJ2-7; lacking DNA, the TRBD2 call made by TCRdb goes unchecked. Germline V gene data show CDR1 as MNHEY and CDR2 as SVGEGT. The CDR3 runs 17 residues. The CDR3 sequence is CASSLEPGGRENYEQYF.

The J gene is TRBJ2-1, the V gene TRBV5-1; TCRdb's D call of TRBD2 is untestable without DNA. Germline V gene lookup returns CDR1 SGHRS and CDR2 YFSETQ. The CDR3 is 17 residues long. This CDR3 is CASSLGSTSAFYNEQFF.

V is TRBV7-2 and J is TRBJ2-7. The germline V gene has CDR1 SGHTA and CDR2 FQGNSA. The CDR3 consists of 15 residues. Here the CDR3 reads CASSLGLRGLYEQYF.

V usage is TRBV6-5 and J usage is TRBJ2-3; the TCRdb D gene call, TRBD2, has no DNA to confirm it. The CDR3 runs to 17 residues. Germline assignment: CDR1 MNHEY and CDR2 SVGAGI. This chain's CDR3 is CASSYSTFASGSDTQYF.

This rearrangement joins TRBV9 to TRBJ2-2; checking the TCRdb D call of TRBD2 is not possible without DNA. Germline values: CDR1 SGDLS, CDR2 YYNGEE. CDR3 size: 15 residues. The CDR3 region is CASSVALGLTGELFF.

The genes are TRBV20-1 and TRBJ1-2; TCRdb calls TRBD1, which cannot be checked without DNA. The CDR3 loop spans 17 amino acids. Per germline, CDR1 DFQATT and CDR2 SNEGSKA (reference sequence). The CDR3 here is CSARGRDRGQGNYGYTF.